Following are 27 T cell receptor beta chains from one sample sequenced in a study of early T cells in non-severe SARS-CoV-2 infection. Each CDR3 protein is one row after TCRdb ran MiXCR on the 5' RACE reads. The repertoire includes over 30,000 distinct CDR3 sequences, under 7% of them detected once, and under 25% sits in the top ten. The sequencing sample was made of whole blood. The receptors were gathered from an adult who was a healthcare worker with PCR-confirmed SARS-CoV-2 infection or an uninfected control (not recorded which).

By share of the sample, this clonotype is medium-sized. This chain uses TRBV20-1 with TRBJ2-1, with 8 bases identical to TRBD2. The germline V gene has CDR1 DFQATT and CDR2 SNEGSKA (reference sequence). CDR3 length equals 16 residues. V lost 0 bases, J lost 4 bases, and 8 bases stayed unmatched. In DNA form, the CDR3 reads TGCAGTGCTAGAGATCCGGTAGCGGGACATTACAATGAGCAGTTCTTC. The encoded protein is CSARDPVAGHYNEQFF.

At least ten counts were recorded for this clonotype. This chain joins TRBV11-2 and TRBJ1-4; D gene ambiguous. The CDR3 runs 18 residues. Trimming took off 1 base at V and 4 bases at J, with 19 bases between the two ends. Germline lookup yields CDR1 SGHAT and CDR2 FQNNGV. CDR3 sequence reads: CASSLAGVRQRINEKLFF. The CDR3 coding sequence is TGTGCCAGCAGCTTAGCGGGCGTTCGTCAGCGGATTAATGAAAAACTGTTTTTT. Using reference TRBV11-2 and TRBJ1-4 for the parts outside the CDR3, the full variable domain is EAGVAQSPRYKIIEKRQSVAFWCNPISGHATLYWYQQILGQGPKLLIQFQNNGVVDDSQLPKDRFSAERLKGVDSTLKIQPAKLEDSAVYLCASSLAGVRQRINEKLFFGSGTQLSVL.

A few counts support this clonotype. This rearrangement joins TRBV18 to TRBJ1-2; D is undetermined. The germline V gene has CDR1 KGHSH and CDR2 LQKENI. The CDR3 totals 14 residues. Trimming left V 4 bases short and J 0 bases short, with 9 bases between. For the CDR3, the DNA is TGTGCCAGCTCACGGCAGGCCTCTAACTATGGCTACACCTTC. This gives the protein CASSRQASNYGYTF.

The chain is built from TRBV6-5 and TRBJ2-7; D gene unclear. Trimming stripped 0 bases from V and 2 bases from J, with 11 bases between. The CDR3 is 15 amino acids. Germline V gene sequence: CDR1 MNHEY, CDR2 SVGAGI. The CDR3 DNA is TGTGCCAGCAGTTACTCGAAGACGCAGGCCTACGAGCAGTACTTC. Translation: CASSYSKTQAYEQYF.

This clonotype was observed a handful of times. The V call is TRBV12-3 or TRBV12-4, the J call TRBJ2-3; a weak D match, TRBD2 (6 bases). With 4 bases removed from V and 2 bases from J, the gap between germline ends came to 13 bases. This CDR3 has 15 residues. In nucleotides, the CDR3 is TGTGCCAGCAGTTGGAGGGATCCCGTCACAGATACGCAGTATTTT. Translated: CASSWRDPVTDTQYF.

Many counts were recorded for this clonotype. The CDR3 DNA is TGTGCCAGCAGCTCAAGGACCCGGGGGTCCTACAATGAGCAGTTCTTC. It encodes CASSSRTRGSYNEQFF. The chain recombines TRBV11-3 with TRBJ2-1; TRBD2 might be the D (6 bases). Germline lookup yields CDR1 SGHNT and CDR2 YENEEA. This CDR3 spans 16 amino acids. V lost 4 bases to trimming and J lost 1 base, with 14 bases between them.

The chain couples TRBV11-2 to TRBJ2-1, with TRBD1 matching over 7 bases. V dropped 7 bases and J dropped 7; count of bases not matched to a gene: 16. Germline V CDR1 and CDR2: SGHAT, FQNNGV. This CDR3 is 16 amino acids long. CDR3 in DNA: TGTGCCAGCACCTACCGCCGGGACAGTTATTTTAATGAGCAGTTCTTC. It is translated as CASTYRRDSYFNEQFF.

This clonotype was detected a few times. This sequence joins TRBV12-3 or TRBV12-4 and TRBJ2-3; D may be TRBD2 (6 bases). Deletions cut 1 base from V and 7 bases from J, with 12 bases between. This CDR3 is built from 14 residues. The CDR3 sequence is CASSLGGRGNTQYF. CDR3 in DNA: TGTGCCAGCAGTTTAGGAGGGCGCGGGAATACGCAGTATTTT.

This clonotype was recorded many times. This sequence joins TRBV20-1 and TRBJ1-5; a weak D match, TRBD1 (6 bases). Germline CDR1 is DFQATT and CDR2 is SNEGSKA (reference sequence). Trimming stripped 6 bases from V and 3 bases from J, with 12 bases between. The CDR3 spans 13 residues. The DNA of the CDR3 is TGCAGTGCGAACAGGGAGCCCAATCAGCCCCAGCATTTT. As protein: CSANREPNQPQHF.

The DNA for the CDR3 is TGTGCCAGCAGCCAAGAGTGGACTAGCGGGAGGGCTCGTGTAGGCGATGAGCAGTTCTTC. Its protein product is CASSQEWTSGRARVGDEQFF. The chain carries TRBV4-2 and TRBJ2-1; 15 bases fit TRBD2. CDR1 LGHNA and CDR2 YNFKEQ come from the germline V gene. The CDR3 is made up of 20 amino acids. V was pared by 0 bases and J by 8 bases, with 14 bases of the junction left unmatched.

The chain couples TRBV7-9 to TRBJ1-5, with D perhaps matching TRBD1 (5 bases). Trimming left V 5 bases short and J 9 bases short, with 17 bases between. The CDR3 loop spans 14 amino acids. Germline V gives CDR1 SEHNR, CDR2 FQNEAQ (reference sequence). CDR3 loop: CASSPGGPPGPQHF. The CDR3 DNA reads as TGTGCCAGCAGCCCCGGGGGACCGCCGGGGCCCCAGCATTTT.

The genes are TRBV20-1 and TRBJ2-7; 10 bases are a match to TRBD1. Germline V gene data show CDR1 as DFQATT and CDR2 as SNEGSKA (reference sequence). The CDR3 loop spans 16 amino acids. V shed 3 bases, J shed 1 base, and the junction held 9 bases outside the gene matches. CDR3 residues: CSASDPTGGLSYEQYF. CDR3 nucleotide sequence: TGCAGTGCTAGCGACCCGACAGGGGGCCTTTCCTACGAGCAGTACTTC.

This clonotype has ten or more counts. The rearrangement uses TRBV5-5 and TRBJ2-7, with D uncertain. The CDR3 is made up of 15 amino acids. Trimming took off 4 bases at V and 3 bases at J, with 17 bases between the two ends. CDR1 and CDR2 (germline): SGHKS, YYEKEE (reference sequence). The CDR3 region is CASSPGPGVVYEQYF. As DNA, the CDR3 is TGTGCCAGCAGCCCCGGGCCAGGAGTGGTCTACGAGCAGTACTTC.

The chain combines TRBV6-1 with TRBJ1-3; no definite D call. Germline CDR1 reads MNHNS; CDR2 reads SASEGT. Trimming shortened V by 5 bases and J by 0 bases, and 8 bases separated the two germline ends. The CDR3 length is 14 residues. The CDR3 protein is CASSSGNSGNTIYF. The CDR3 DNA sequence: TGTGCCAGCAGTTCAGGCAACTCTGGAAACACCATATATTTT.

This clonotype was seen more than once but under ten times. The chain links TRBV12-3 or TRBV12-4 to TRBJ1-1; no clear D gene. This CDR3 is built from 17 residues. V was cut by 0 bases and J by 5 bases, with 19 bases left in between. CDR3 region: CASSLAPALLGWTEAFF. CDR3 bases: TGTGCCAGCAGTTTAGCTCCGGCCCTGCTGGGGTGGACTGAAGCTTTCTTT.

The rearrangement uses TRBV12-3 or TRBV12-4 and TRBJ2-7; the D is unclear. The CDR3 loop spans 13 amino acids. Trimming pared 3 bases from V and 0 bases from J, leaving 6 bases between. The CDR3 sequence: CASSFDNSYEQYF. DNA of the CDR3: TGTGCCAGCAGTTTTGACAACTCCTACGAGCAGTACTTC.

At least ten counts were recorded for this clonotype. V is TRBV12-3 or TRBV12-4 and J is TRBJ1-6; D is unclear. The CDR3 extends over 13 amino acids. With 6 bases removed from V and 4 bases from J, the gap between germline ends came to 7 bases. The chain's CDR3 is CASSPEYNSPLHF. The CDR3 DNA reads TGTGCCAGCAGCCCTGAGTATAATTCACCCCTCCACTTT.

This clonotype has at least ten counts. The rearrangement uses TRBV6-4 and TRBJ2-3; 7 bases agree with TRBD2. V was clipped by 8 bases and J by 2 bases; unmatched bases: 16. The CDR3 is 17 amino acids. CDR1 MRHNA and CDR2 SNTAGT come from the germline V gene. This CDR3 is CASSNRASGRNTDTQYF. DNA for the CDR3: TGTGCCAGCTCGAACCGCGCTAGCGGAAGAAACACAGATACGCAGTATTTT.

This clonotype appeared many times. The chain's CDR3 is CAWSPGADTQYF. The CDR3 DNA reads as TGTGCCTGGAGCCCAGGGGCAGATACGCAGTATTTT. This chain joins TRBV30 and TRBJ2-3, with D tentatively TRBD1 (6 bases). CDR1 is GTSNPN, CDR2 SVGIG, per germline (reference sequence). The germline V and J ends were trimmed by 3 bases and 4 bases, with 8 bases remaining between them. This CDR3 region has 12 residues.

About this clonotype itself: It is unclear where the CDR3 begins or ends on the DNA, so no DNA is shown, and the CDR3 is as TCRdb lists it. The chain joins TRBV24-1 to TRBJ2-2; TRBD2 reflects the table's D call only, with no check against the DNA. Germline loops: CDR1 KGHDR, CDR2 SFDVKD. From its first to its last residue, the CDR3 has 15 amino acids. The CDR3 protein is CATSTPGGSGELFFF.

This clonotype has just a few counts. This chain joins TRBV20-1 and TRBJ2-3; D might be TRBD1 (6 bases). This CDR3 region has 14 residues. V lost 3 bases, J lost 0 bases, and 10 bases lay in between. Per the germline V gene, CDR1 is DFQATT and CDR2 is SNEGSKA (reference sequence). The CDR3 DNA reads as TGCAGTGCTAGGCCAGGGGACAGCACAGATACGCAGTATTTT. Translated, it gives CSARPGDSTDTQYF.

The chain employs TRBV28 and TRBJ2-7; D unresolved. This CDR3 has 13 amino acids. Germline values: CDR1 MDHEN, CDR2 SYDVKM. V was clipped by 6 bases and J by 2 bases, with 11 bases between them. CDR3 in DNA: TGTGCCAGCAGGCCCCAAGGTACCTACGAGCAGTACTTC. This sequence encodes CASRPQGTYEQYF.

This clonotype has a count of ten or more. This CDR3 is CASSPTRDRAYNEQFF. The CDR3 DNA sequence: TGTGCCAGCAGCCCGACGCGGGACAGAGCATACAATGAGCAGTTCTTC. This chain connects TRBV7-3 to TRBJ2-1, with D possibly matching TRBD1 (7 bases). Trimming removed 5 bases from V and 4 bases from J, with 18 bases in between. Germline V gene data show CDR1 as SGHTA and CDR2 as FQGTGA. The CDR3 loop spans 16 amino acids.

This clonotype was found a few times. DNA of the CDR3: TGTGCCAGCAGCTTAGTGAGGGGGCGGGACCCCTACGAGCAGTACTTC. Residues: CASSLVRGRDPYEQYF. The V gene is TRBV7-8, the J gene TRBJ2-7; D might be TRBD1 (7 bases). The CDR3 loop spans 16 amino acids. V lost 1 base to trimming and J lost 2 bases, with 15 bases between them. Germline V CDR1 and CDR2: SGHVS, FQNEAQ.

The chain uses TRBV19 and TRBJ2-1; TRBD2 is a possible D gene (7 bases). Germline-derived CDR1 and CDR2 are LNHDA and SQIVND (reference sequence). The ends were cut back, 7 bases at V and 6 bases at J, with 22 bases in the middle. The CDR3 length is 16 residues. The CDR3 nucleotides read TGTGCCAGTAAACTATTCGCGGGGGCCTCAACCAATGAGCAGTTCTTC. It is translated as CASKLFAGASTNEQFF.

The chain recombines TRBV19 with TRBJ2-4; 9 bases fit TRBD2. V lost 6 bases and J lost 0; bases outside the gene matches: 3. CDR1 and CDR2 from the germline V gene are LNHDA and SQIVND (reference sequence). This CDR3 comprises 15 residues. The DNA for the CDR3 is TGTGCCAGTAGGATACTAGCGGGAGCCAAAAACATTCAGTACTTC. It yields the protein CASRILAGAKNIQYF.

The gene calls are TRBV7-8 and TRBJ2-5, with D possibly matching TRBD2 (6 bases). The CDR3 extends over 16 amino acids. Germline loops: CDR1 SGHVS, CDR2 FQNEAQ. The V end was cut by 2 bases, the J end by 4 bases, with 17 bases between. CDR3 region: CASSLMSAALAETQYF. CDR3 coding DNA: TGTGCCAGCAGCTTAATGTCGGCGGCACTAGCAGAGACCCAGTACTTC.